This T cell receptor beta chain was recorded in a study of blood T cells in healthy people across ages. In germline, CDR1 is SQVTM, CDR2 ANQGSEA. The CDR3 spans 12 residues. Trimming removed 4 bases from V and 7 bases from J, with 13 bases in between. This clonotype has only a few counts. Every donor gave about 9 milliliters of peripheral blood. Sample-barcoded 5' priming and a J-beta primer mix drove a second PCR of roughly 7 to 11 cycles. TCRdb re-analysed the 5' RACE reads in MiXCR, keeping a single row per CDR3 protein. The table has fewer than 900,000 distinct CDR3 sequences, about 40% seen once; the top ten hold less than 25%.

The sample was blood. The chain employs TRBV29-1 and TRBJ1-2; D remains unclear. The clonotype originates from a woman aged 60-75 years in good health. Here the CDR3 DNA reads TGCAGCGTTGGGACGGTTAACGGTGGCTACACCTTC. It is translated as CSVGTVNGGYTF.